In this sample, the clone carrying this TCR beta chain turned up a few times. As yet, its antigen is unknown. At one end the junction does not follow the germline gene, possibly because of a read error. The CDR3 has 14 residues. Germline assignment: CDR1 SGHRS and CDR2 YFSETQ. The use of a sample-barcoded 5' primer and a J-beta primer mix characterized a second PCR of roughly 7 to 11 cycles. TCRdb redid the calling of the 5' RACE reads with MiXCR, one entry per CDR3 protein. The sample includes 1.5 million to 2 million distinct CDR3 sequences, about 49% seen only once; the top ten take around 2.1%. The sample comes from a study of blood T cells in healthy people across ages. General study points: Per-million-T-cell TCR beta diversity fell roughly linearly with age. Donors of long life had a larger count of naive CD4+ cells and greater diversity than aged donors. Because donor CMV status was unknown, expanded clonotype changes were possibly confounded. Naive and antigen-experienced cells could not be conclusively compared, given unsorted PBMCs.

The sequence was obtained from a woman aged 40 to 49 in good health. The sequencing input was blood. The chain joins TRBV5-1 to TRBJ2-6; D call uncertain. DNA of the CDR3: TGTGCCAGCAGCTCCGATGGTGGGGCCAACGTCCTGACTTTC. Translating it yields CASSSDGGANVLTF.